The rows below give T cell receptor beta chains drawn from one sample of a study of immune evolution from preneoplasia to lung adenocarcinoma. Some clones are missing from TCRdb's copy, which holds only in-frame ones; the method was immunoSEQ multiplex PCR. The sample records thousands of clones, roughly 85% being singletons. Sequencing used FFPE adjacent normal lung tissue. The receptors stem from a person aged 65-85 years with lung adenocarcinoma. Each CDR3 is given without its conserved first and last residue. Each record gives: V gene, J gene, CDR3 protein.

v_call: TRBV30
j_call: TRBJ2-5
cdr3_aa: AWNNGVQETQY

v_call: TRBV6-1
j_call: TRBJ1-1
cdr3_aa: ASSDAARGAF

v_call: TRBV2
j_call: TRBJ2-7
cdr3_aa: ASSEQGQGLNEQY

v_call: TRBV6-5
j_call: TRBJ2-1
cdr3_aa: ASSYRLNNEQF

v_call: TRBV5-1
j_call: TRBJ2-3
cdr3_aa: ASSLTERGTDTQY

v_call: TRBV11-3
j_call: TRBJ2-2
cdr3_aa: ASSLGTGSTGELF

v_call: TRBV30
j_call: TRBJ2-5
cdr3_aa: AWSVGRQETQY

v_call: TRBV11-2
j_call: TRBJ2-7
cdr3_aa: ASSSGGGSYEQY

v_call: TRBV6-6
j_call: TRBJ2-1
cdr3_aa: ASRIYGTSADNEQF

v_call: TRBV30
j_call: TRBJ1-2
cdr3_aa: AWTRDSAWGFYRYT

v_call: TRBV13
j_call: TRBJ2-7
cdr3_aa: ASSLGPSGSSYEQY

v_call: TRBV28
j_call: TRBJ1-1
cdr3_aa: ASSLRGVEAF

v_call: TRBV4-1
j_call: TRBJ1-5
cdr3_aa: ASGQGKGNQPQH

v_call: TRBV5-6
j_call: TRBJ1-5
cdr3_aa: ASSWGQGVYQPQH

v_call: TRBV6-5
j_call: TRBJ1-2
cdr3_aa: ASSEGTGYYGYT

v_call: TRBV23-1
j_call: TRBJ1-5
cdr3_aa: ASPRGVSNQPQH

v_call: TRBV15
j_call: TRBJ1-1
cdr3_aa: ATSRVGTEAF

v_call: TRBV5-6
j_call: TRBJ2-5
cdr3_aa: ASSRDAEETQY

v_call: TRBV2
j_call: TRBJ2-7
cdr3_aa: ASRGVMTGTSEQY

v_call: TRBV7-6
j_call: TRBJ1-1
cdr3_aa: ASSFAGAGRTEAF

v_call: TRBV11-2
j_call: TRBJ2-5
cdr3_aa: ASSLGTGPETQY

v_call: TRBV11-2
j_call: TRBJ2-7
cdr3_aa: ASSLVGTGIEQY

v_call: TRBV9
j_call: TRBJ2-1
cdr3_aa: ASSTWQGNDEQF

v_call: TRBV11-2
j_call: TRBJ1-2
cdr3_aa: ASSLDISYYGYT

v_call: TRBV12-5
j_call: TRBJ2-1
cdr3_aa: ASGLAISSEQF

v_call: TRBV19
j_call: TRBJ2-1
cdr3_aa: ASSGGPEQF

v_call: TRBV4-1
j_call: TRBJ1-1
cdr3_aa: ASSHPGTGNTEAF

v_call: TRBV5-1
j_call: TRBJ1-2
cdr3_aa: ASSLGRGDGYT

v_call: TRBV7-8
j_call: TRBJ2-1
cdr3_aa: ASSLMMGAVTGAGEQF

v_call: TRBV11-2
j_call: TRBJ2-5
cdr3_aa: ASSRPGGSQETQY

v_call: TRBV5-1
j_call: TRBJ2-7
cdr3_aa: ASSSGQGWDEQY

v_call: TRBV6-6
j_call: TRBJ1-5
cdr3_aa: ASSYLDRVPQPQH

v_call: TRBV6-5
j_call: TRBJ1-1
cdr3_aa: ASSASRTGVF

v_call: TRBV5-6
j_call: TRBJ2-7
cdr3_aa: ASSPRGLAGVREQY

v_call: TRBV9
j_call: TRBJ2-5
cdr3_aa: ASSVDWLAEETQY

v_call: TRBV7-5
j_call: TRBJ2-2
cdr3_aa: ARSYPPSNTGELF

v_call: TRBV6-5
j_call: TRBJ1-1
cdr3_aa: ASKLRGLGTEAF

v_call: TRBV5-6
j_call: TRBJ1-2
cdr3_aa: ASSLSPGNGYT

v_call: TRBV11-2
j_call: TRBJ2-1
cdr3_aa: ASSRQLAGRNEQF

v_call: TRBV4-2
j_call: TRBJ1-1
cdr3_aa: ASSQDPQGALNTEAF

v_call: TRBV5-6
j_call: TRBJ2-5
cdr3_aa: ASSSNRGGKRETQY

v_call: TRBV21-1
j_call: TRBJ2-1
cdr3_aa: ASTKSVSPPGSSYNKQF

v_call: TRBV5-1
j_call: TRBJ1-5
cdr3_aa: ASSLGGTESQPQH

v_call: TRBV30
j_call: TRBJ1-6
cdr3_aa: AWRGVWGAGNSPLH

v_call: TRBV30
j_call: TRBJ1-6
cdr3_aa: AWSILQGAGNSPLH

v_call: TRBV5-1
j_call: TRBJ2-7
cdr3_aa: ASSPDLYEQY

v_call: TRBV11-2
j_call: TRBJ2-7
cdr3_aa: ASSSVRDRGPYEQY

v_call: TRBV19
j_call: TRBJ2-1
cdr3_aa: ATNNYGAGSYNEQF

v_call: TRBV11-1
j_call: TRBJ1-5
cdr3_aa: ASSSSGQPQH

v_call: TRBV6-5
j_call: TRBJ2-7
cdr3_aa: ASSYGADYEQY

v_call: TRBV30
j_call: TRBJ1-1
cdr3_aa: AWSRGPWGGNTEAF

v_call: TRBV6-5
j_call: TRBJ2-3
cdr3_aa: ASRKSFQFTDTQY

v_call: TRBV9
j_call: TRBJ1-5
cdr3_aa: ASSIVRQGHQPQH